The present T cell receptor beta chain was sequenced within a study of cytomegalovirus exposure and HLA in healthy donors. This table comes from immunoSEQ multiplex PCR, and its TCRdb copy is limited to in-frame clones, with some not included. The sample gives under 300,000 clones, roughly 89% of which show up once; less than 0.4% is in the top ten. The CDR3 totals 15 residues. Germline CDR1 SGHAT, CDR2 FQNNGV. With 1 base clipped from V and 7 bases from J, the junction kept 5 bases outside the gene matches. As to this clone: Its antigen remains unidentified.

Study-wide findings and caveats: The classifier, whose performance was assessed in both the original and validation cohorts, reportedly diagnosed cytomegalovirus status with high specificity and sensitivity. A few CMV-associated chains proved CMV antigen-specific in vitro. Rarity marked most TCR sequences, yet some public TCRs occurred in many donors. The study labeled 164 TCR beta chains cytomegalovirus-associated.

This TCR was recovered from a woman aged 18-29 years in good health and CMV-seronegative. The sequenced sample was PBMCs. This chain joins TRBV11-2 and TRBJ2-2; 8 bases match TRBD2. For the CDR3, the DNA is TGTGCCAGCAGCTTAGTAGCACTAGCGGTCGGGGAGCTGTTTTTT. Its protein product is CASSLVALAVGELFF.